The 2 T cell receptor beta chains below all came from one sample that was sequenced in a study of OX40 agonist ivuxolimab in advanced cancers. Library preparation was by the immunoSEQ multiplex PCR assay. TCRdb took this table from immuneACCESS and kept in-frame rearrangements with V and J called. Such tables lack part of the clones; where checked against another copy, unresolved V genes explain under half of the gap, and the rest is unexplained. For this sample the table gives some 130,000 clones, of which about 93% were detected only once. The biggest ten clones account for roughly 1% of the sample. This sample comprised CD4+ or CD8+ T cells sorted from blood, obtained in a trial of the OX40 agonist ivuxolimab. These TCRs come from an adult with an advanced solid tumor such as melanoma, head and neck, liver or kidney cancer.

The CDR3 nucleotides read TGTGCCAGCAGTAAAGCGGACAGTACACGCTATGGCTACACCTTC. Amino acids: CASSKADSTRYGYTF. The V gene is TRBV27, the J gene TRBJ1-2, with D possibly matching TRBD1 (6 bases). This CDR3 is built from 15 residues. Germline values: CDR1 MNHEY, CDR2 SMNVEV (reference sequence). V lost 5 bases and J 4 bases, leaving 17 bases between the germline ends.

This chain joins TRBV7-2 and TRBJ1-2; TRBD1 matches 7 bases. This CDR3 contains 15 residues. Germline assignment: CDR1 SGHTA and CDR2 FQGNSA. Losses at the gene ends were 3 bases for V and 0 bases for J; bases not matched to a gene: 4. Here the CDR3 reads CASSLLGTANYGYTF. CDR3 coding DNA: TGTGCCAGCAGCTTGCTGGGGACAGCTAACTATGGCTACACCTTC.